This is a list of T cell receptor beta chains from one sample in a study of naive and memory T cell subsets. TCRdb recomputed calls from the UMI-ligation and nested PCR reads with MiXCR, one row per CDR3 protein. The sample shows 99,000 or so distinct CDR3 sequences, around 13% of them seen only once. Sequenced: naive CD8+ T cells from blood. These receptors were taken from a human donor in good health. Both conserved end residues are part of each CDR3. The D gene is left open where the match is weak. The size field is filled for only some rows; it gives once, few, many or a size class.

CDR3aa: CASGAWMNTESFF; CDR3nt: TGTGCCAGCGGGGCATGGATGAACACTGAATCTTTCTTT; v_gene: TRBV7-3; j_gene: TRBJ1-1; abundance: .; d_gene: .
CDR3aa: CASSLLGGGALDTQYF; CDR3nt: TGTGCCAGCAGTTTACTTGGCGGGGGGGCCTTAGATACGCAGTATTTT; v_gene: TRBV12-3/TRBV12-4; j_gene: TRBJ2-3; abundance: few; d_gene: TRBD2
CDR3aa: CASSRKLAGVGDTQYF; CDR3nt: TGTGCCAGCAGCCGAAAACTAGCGGGAGTAGGAGATACGCAGTATTTT; v_gene: TRBV7-2; j_gene: TRBJ2-3; abundance: few; d_gene: TRBD2
CDR3aa: CATQKESYNEQFF; CDR3nt: TGTGCCACCCAGAAGGAGTCCTACAATGAGCAGTTCTTC; v_gene: TRBV6-5; j_gene: TRBJ2-1; abundance: few; d_gene: .
CDR3aa: CASSGSGTSGGATDTQYF; CDR3nt: TGTGCCAGCAGCGGCTCCGGGACTAGCGGGGGGGCGACGGATACGCAGTATTTT; v_gene: TRBV7-9; j_gene: TRBJ2-3; abundance: .; d_gene: TRBD2
CDR3aa: CASSFPQFDLYPNSNQPQHF; CDR3nt: TGTGCCAGCAGTTTCCCCCAATTTGACCTTTATCCTAACTCCAATCAGCCCCAGCATTTT; v_gene: TRBV27; j_gene: TRBJ1-5; abundance: few; d_gene: .
CDR3aa: CASSPTGSSYEQYF; CDR3nt: TGTGCCAGCAGTCCTACCGGGAGCAGCTACGAGCAGTACTTC; v_gene: TRBV12-3/TRBV12-4; j_gene: TRBJ2-7; abundance: few; d_gene: .
CDR3aa: CASSLGSGEFFAYEQYF; CDR3nt: TGTGCCAGCAGCTTAGGTTCCGGGGAATTCTTCGCCTACGAGCAGTACTTC; v_gene: TRBV7-9; j_gene: TRBJ2-7; abundance: few; d_gene: .
CDR3aa: CSVGDSGSYEQYF; CDR3nt: TGCAGCGTTGGGGACTCCGGGAGCTACGAGCAGTACTTC; v_gene: TRBV29-1; j_gene: TRBJ2-7; abundance: .; d_gene: .
CDR3aa: CASRLGGNQPQHF; CDR3nt: TGTGCCAGCAGATTGGGCGGCAATCAGCCCCAGCATTTT; v_gene: TRBV27; j_gene: TRBJ1-5; abundance: .; d_gene: .
CDR3aa: CASSLEIGDRNNEKLFF; CDR3nt: TGTGCCAGCAGTTTAGAGATAGGGGACAGGAATAATGAAAAACTGTTTTTT; v_gene: TRBV28; j_gene: TRBJ1-4; abundance: .; d_gene: TRBD1
CDR3aa: CASSDGSRPDTQYF; CDR3nt: TGTGCCAGCAGTGACGGTAGCCGCCCAGATACGCAGTATTTT; v_gene: TRBV2; j_gene: TRBJ2-3; abundance: many; d_gene: .
CDR3aa: CASSLGVLYEQYF; CDR3nt: TGTGCCAGCAGCTTAGGGGTCCTCTACGAGCAGTACTTC; v_gene: TRBV5-6; j_gene: TRBJ2-7; abundance: .; d_gene: .
CDR3aa: CATSDGTRDEQFF; CDR3nt: TGTGCCACCAGTGACGGGACTAGGGATGAGCAGTTCTTC; v_gene: TRBV24-1; j_gene: TRBJ2-1; abundance: .; d_gene: TRBD2